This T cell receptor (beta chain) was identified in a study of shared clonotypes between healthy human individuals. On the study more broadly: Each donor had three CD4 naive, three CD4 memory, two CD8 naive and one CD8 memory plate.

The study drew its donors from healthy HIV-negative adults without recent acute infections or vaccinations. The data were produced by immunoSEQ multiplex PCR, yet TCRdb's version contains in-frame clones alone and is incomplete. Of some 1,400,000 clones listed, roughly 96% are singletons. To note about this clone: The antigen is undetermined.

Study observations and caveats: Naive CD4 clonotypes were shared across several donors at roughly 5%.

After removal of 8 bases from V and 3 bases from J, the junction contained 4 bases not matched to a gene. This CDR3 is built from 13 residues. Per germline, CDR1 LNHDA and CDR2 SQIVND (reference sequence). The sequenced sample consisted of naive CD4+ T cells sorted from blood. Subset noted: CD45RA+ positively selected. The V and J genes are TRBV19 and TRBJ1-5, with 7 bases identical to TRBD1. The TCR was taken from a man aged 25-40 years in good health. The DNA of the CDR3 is TGTGCCAGTGGACAGGCGGTCAATCAGCCCCAGCATTTT. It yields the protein CASGQAVNQPQHF.